A selection of T cell receptor beta chains follows, all from one sample in a study of blood T cells in healthy people across ages. In TCRdb, the 5' RACE reads were re-called with MiXCR into one record per CDR3 protein. In the table there are more than 800,000 distinct CDR3 sequences, around 28% of which are singletons. Sequencing was performed on blood. The receptors were gathered from a woman at least 80 years old in good health. CDR3s leave out the opening cysteine and the closing phenylalanine or tryptophan. Fields, in order: V gene, J gene, CDR3 protein.

v_gene: TRBV11-2
j_gene: TRBJ2-4
CDR3aa: ASRLSLEQY

v_gene: TRBV30
j_gene: TRBJ2-2
CDR3aa: AWLRGRFTGELF

v_gene: TRBV6-2/TRBV6-3
j_gene: TRBJ2-4
CDR3aa: ATGPIGIQY

v_gene: TRBV28
j_gene: -
CDR3aa: AIPLKLVKNIQY

v_gene: TRBV9
j_gene: TRBJ1-2
CDR3aa: ASSVLKGGTDGRYGYT

v_gene: TRBV4-1
j_gene: TRBJ2-7
CDR3aa: ASSQDNTMGMSYEQY

v_gene: TRBV3-1
j_gene: -
CDR3aa: ASRPTQLETQY

v_gene: TRBV12-3/TRBV12-4
j_gene: TRBJ1-1
CDR3aa: ASSPFQGTTEAF

v_gene: TRBV28
j_gene: TRBJ2-5
CDR3aa: ASTRGGLGETQY

v_gene: TRBV6-2/TRBV6-3
j_gene: TRBJ1-1
CDR3aa: ASSQDTKAF

v_gene: TRBV7-8
j_gene: TRBJ2-1
CDR3aa: ASTKTAGGAYNEQF

v_gene: TRBV7-2
j_gene: TRBJ2-3
CDR3aa: ASRRTSGGSTDTQY

v_gene: TRBV12-3/TRBV12-4
j_gene: TRBJ2-3
CDR3aa: ASSFFPVTDTQY

v_gene: TRBV5-1
j_gene: TRBJ2-3
CDR3aa: ASSVTTGQGTDTQY

v_gene: TRBV27
j_gene: TRBJ2-1
CDR3aa: ASSRSGAYNEQF

v_gene: TRBV7-2
j_gene: TRBJ1-2
CDR3aa: ASSLDYRGQTYGYT

v_gene: TRBV7-2
j_gene: TRBJ2-2
CDR3aa: ASSLARTGNTGELF

v_gene: TRBV18
j_gene: TRBJ1-4
CDR3aa: ASSPSRTEKLF

v_gene: TRBV11-3
j_gene: TRBJ2-3
CDR3aa: ASSTRQGVSGTDTQY

v_gene: TRBV7-2
j_gene: TRBJ2-3
CDR3aa: ASSLFGSDAQY